Listed below are T cell receptor beta chains from one sample, sequenced in a study of regulatory T cells in long-lasting Graves disease. Each CDR3 protein is one row after TCRdb ran MiXCR on the multiplex PCR reads. The top ten clones hold more than 15% of a sample with 350,000 to 500,000 distinct CDR3 sequences, approximately 15% of them seen once. These data were also reused for a study on T cells in Graves' hyperthyroidism and ophthalmopathy.

Material: peripheral blood mononuclear cells (PBMCs), obtained at new diagnosis, from a patient treated with antithyroid drugs. All receptors come from a woman in her forties or fifties with Graves disease. Each CDR3 is given with its conserved first and last residue. The D gene is left open where the match is weak. Not all rows give a size; the values are once, few, many and, for expanded clones, a class.

V gene	D gene	clone size	J gene	CDR3 DNA	CDR3 protein
TRBV10-3	TRBD2	many	TRBJ2-1	TGTGCCATCAGTCCGAGTCCGGGACTAGCGGGAGGGAGCTCCTACAATGAGCAGTTCTTC	CAISPSPGLAGGSSYNEQFF
TRBV19	.	few	TRBJ2-7	TGTGCCAAGGGGACGGTCTCCTACGAGCAGTACTTC	CAKGTVSYEQYF
TRBV19	.	.	TRBJ2-7	TGTGCCAGTAGCAGAACAGGAGCCTACGAGCTCGAGCAGTACTTC	CASSRTGAYELEQYF
TRBV9	.	few	TRBJ2-3	TGTGCCAGCAGCGTAGGGGGGATCGCAGATACGCAGTATTTT	CASSVGGIADTQYF
TRBV28	TRBD1	few	TRBJ1-3	TGTGCCAGCAGTTTATGGGGACAGGCCTCTGGAAACACCATATATTTT	CASSLWGQASGNTIYF
TRBV11-1	.	once	TRBJ2-6	TGTGCCAGCAGCTTTTCTGGGGTCAACGTCCTGACTTTC	CASSFSGVNVLTF
TRBV6-5	.	many	TRBJ2-5	TGTGCCAGCAGTTATTGGGAGACCCAGTACTTC	CASSYWETQYF
TRBV19	.	few	TRBJ1-5	TGTGCCAGTAGTAGAGGGGCACCGATGTTCAATCAGCCCCAGCATTTT	CASSRGAPMFNQPQHF
TRBV12-3/TRBV12-4	.	many	TRBJ2-5	TGTGCCAGCACCAACGGTGGCCAAGAGACCCAGTACTTC	CASTNGGQETQYF
TRBV2	.	many	TRBJ1-2	TGTGCCAGCAGGGGCGACAGCACCTATGGCTACACCTTC	CASRGDSTYGYTF
TRBV12-3/TRBV12-4	TRBD1	few	TRBJ2-7	TGTGCCAGCAGTTTCGGACAGGCTTACTACGAGCAGTACTTC	CASSFGQAYYEQYF
TRBV9	.	.	TRBJ1-3	TGTGCCAGCAGCGTACGCCCCGACGGATACGGAAACACCATATATTTT	CASSVRPDGYGNTIYF
TRBV27	.	.	TRBJ2-3	TGTGCCAGCAGTTTGTTAGATGGGTCGGATACGCAGTATTTT	CASSLLDGSDTQYF
TRBV29-1	.	many	TRBJ2-5	TGCAGCGTTGGGGGGCGGCTCCGAGAGACCCAGTACTTC	CSVGGRLRETQYF
TRBV2	.	many	TRBJ2-7	TGTGCCAGCACCCCCTCTCGAGGAGGGGGCCCCGACGAGCAGTACTTC	CASTPSRGGGPDEQYF
TRBV28	.	many	TRBJ1-1	TGTGCCAGCAGTTCTCCAGGGGTGAACACTGAAGCTTTCTTT	CASSSPGVNTEAFF
TRBV9	TRBD2	many	TRBJ2-7	TGTGCCAGCAGCGTAGTCGGTAGCGGGAATATCCACGAGCAGTACTTC	CASSVVGSGNIHEQYF
TRBV20-1	.	.	TRBJ2-2	TGCAGTGCTAGTAGGTCGGCAGGCACCGGGGAGCTGTTTTTT	CSASRSAGTGELFF
TRBV5-5	.	.	TRBJ2-1	TGTGCCAGCAGCTTTGGGCGGACAGACAATGAGCAGTTCTTC	CASSFGRTDNEQFF
TRBV27	TRBD2	many	TRBJ2-5	TGTGCCAGCAGTCCCCGACTAGCGGGAGAGACCCAGTACTTC	CASSPRLAGETQYF
TRBV5-6	TRBD1	.	TRBJ1-4	TGTGCCAGCAGCCAGGGACAGGGGACGGCGCTTAATGAAAAACTGTTTTTT	CASSQGQGTALNEKLFF
TRBV27	TRBD2	few	TRBJ2-3	TGTGCCAGCAGTTTATTCTTTCGGACTAGCGGCACAGATACGCAGTATTTT	CASSLFFRTSGTDTQYF
TRBV10-3	TRBD1	.	TRBJ1-2	TGTGCCATCAGCGGGACAGGGGGCTTTGGCTACACCTTC	CAISGTGGFGYTF
TRBV7-3	.	many	TRBJ1-1	TGTGCCAGCAGCCTCCTCGGGGGTGGGAACACTGAAGCTTTCTTT	CASSLLGGGNTEAFF